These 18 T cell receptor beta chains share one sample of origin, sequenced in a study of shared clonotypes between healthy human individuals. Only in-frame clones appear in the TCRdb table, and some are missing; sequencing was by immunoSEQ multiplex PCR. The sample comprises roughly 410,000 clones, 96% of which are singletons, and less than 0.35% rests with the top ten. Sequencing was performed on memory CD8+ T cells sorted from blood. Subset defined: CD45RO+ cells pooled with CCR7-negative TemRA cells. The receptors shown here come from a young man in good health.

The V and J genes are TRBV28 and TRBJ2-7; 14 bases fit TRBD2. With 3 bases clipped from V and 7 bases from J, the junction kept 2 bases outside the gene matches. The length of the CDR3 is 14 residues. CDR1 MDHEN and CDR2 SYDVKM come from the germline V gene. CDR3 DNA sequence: TGTGCCAGCAGTTTTGGGACTAGCGGGAGTGAGCAGTACTTC. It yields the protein CASSFGTSGSEQYF. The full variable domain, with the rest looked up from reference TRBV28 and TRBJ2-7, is DVKVTQSSRYLVKRTGEKVFLECVQDMDHENMFWYRQDPGLGLRLIYFSYDVKMKEKGDIPEGYSVSREKKERFSLILESASTNQTSMYLCASSFGTSGSEQYFGPGTRLTVT.

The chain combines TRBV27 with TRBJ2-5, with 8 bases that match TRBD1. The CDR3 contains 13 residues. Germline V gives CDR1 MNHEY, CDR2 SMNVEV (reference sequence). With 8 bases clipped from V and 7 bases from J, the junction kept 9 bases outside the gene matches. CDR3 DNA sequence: TGTGCCAGCGGCGAGACAGGGGCAGGGACCCAGTACTTC. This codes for CASGETGAGTQYF.

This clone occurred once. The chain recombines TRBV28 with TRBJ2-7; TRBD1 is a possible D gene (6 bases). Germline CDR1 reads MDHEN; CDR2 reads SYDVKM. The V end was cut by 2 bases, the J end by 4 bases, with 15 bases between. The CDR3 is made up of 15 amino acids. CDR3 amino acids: CASSLAQGFLYEQYF. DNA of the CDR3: TGTGCCAGCAGTTTAGCACAGGGATTTTTGTACGAGCAGTACTTC. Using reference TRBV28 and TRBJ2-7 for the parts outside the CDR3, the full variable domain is DVKVTQSSRYLVKRTGEKVFLECVQDMDHENMFWYRQDPGLGLRLIYFSYDVKMKEKGDIPEGYSVSREKKERFSLILESASTNQTSMYLCASSLAQGFLYEQYFGPGTRLTVT.

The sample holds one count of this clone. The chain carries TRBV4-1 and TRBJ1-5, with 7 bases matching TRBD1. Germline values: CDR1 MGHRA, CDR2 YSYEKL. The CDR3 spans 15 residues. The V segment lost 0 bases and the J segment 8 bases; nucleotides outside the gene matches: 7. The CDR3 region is CASSQDRAGGKPQHF. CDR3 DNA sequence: TGCGCCAGCAGCCAAGATCGGGCAGGGGGTAAGCCCCAGCATTTT.

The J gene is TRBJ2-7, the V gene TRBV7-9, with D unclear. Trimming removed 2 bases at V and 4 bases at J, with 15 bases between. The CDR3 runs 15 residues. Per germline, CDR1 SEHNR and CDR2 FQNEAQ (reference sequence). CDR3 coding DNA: TGTGCCAGCAGCTTATCTAACGGGCTGTCGTACGAGCAGTACTTC. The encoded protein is CASSLSNGLSYEQYF.

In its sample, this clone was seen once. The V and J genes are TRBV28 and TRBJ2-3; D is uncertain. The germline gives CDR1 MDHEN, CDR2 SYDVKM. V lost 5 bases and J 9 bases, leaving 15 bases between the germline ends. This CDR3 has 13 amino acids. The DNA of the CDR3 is TGTGCCAGCAGTCCGACGGATAGGCGAACGCAGTATTTT. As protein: CASSPTDRRTQYF.

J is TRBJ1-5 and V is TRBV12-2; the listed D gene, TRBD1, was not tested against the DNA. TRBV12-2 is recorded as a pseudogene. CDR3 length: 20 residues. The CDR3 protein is CASRTRRPHRTGRSNQPQHF. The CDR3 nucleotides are TGTGCAAGTCGCACTCGGAGGCCCCACCGGACAGGGCGGAGCAATCAGCCCCAGCATTTT.

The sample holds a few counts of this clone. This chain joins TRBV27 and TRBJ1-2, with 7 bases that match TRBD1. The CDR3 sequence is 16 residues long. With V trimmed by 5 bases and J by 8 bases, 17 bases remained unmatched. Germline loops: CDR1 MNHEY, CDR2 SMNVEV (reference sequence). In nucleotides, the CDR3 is TGTGCCAGCAGTCCGACGCTAGGGGGCGGAAATAAGGGCTACACCTTC. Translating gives CASSPTLGGGNKGYTF.

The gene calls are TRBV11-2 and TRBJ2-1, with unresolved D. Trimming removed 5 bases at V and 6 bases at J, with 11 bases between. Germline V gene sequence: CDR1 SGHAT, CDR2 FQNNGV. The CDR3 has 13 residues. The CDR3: CASSPWVVNEQFF. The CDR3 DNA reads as TGTGCCAGCAGCCCATGGGTCGTCAATGAGCAGTTCTTC.

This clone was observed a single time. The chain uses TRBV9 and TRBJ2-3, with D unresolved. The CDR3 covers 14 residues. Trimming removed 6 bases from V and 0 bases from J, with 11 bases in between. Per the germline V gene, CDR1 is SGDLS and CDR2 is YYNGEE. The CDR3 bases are TGTGCCAGCACCGTGGGTGATAGCACAGATACGCAGTATTTT. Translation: CASTVGDSTDTQYF.

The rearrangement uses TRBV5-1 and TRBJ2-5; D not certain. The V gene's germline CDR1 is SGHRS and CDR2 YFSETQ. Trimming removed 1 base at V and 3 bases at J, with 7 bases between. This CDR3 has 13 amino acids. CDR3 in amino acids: CASSLNGEETQYF. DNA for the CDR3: TGCGCCAGCAGCTTGAACGGAGAAGAGACCCAGTACTTC.

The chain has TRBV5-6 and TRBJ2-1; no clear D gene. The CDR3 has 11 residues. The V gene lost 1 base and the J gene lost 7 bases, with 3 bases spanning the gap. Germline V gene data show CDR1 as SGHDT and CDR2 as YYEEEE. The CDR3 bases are TGTGCCAGCAGCTTGAGGAATGAGCAGTTCTTC. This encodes CASSLRNEQFF.

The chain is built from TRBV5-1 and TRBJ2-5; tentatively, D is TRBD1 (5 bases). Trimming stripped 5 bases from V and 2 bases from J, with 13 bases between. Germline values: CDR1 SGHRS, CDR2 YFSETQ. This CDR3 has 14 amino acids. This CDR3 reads CASRLMGPQETQYF. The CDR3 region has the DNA TGCGCCAGCAGACTGATGGGGCCGCAAGAGACCCAGTACTTC.

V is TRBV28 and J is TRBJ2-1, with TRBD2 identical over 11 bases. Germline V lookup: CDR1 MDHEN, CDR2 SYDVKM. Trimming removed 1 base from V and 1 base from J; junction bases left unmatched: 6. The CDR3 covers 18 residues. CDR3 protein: CASSLLRGLAESYNEQFF. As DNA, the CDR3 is TGTGCCAGCAGTTTATTGCGGGGACTAGCGGAGTCCTACAATGAGCAGTTCTTC.

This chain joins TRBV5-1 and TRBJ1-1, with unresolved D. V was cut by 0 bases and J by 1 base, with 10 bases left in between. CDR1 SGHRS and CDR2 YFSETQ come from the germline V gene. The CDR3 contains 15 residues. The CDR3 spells CASSLGPPGNTEAFF. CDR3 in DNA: TGCGCCAGCAGCTTGGGTCCCCCAGGGAACACTGAAGCTTTCTTT. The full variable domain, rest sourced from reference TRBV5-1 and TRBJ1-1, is KAGVTQTPRYLIKTRGQQVTLSCSPISGHRSVSWYQQTPGQGLQFLFEYFSETQRNKGNFPGRFSGRQFSNSRSEMNVSTLELGDSALYLCASSLGPPGNTEAFFGQGTRLTVV.

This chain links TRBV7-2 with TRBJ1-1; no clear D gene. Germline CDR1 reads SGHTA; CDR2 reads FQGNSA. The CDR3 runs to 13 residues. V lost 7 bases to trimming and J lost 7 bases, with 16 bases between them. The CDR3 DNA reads TGTGCCAGCACGCGACCGCCTGTTTTTGAAGCTTTCTTT. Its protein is CASTRPPVFEAFF.

CDR3 bases: TGCGCCAGCAGCTTGGTGGCGGGGATCACTGAAGCTTTCTTT. It yields the protein CASSLVAGITEAFF. The rearrangement joins TRBV5-1 to TRBJ1-1, with unresolved D. V was pared by 0 bases and J by 4 bases, with 10 bases between. The CDR3 runs 14 residues. Germline V gives CDR1 SGHRS, CDR2 YFSETQ.

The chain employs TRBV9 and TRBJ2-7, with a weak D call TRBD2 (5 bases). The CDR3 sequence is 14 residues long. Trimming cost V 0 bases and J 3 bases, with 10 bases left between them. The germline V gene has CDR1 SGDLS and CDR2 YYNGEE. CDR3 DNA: TGTGCCAGCAGCGTAGACGCGGGTCGCTACGAGCAGTACTTC. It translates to CASSVDAGRYEQYF.